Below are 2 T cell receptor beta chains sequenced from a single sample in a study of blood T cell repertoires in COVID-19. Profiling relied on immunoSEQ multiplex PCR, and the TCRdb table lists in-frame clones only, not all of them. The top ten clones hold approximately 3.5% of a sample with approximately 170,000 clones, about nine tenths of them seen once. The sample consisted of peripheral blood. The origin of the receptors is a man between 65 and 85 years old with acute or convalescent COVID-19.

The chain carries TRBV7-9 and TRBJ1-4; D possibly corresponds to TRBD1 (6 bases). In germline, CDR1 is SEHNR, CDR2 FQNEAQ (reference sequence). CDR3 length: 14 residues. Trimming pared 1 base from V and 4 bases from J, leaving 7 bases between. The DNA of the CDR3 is TGTGCCAGCAGCTTAGGCAGGGGTAATGAAAAACTGTTTTTT. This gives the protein CASSLGRGNEKLFF.

In nucleotides, the CDR3 is TGCGCCAGCAGCTCGGGACAGCTCTATGGCTACACCTTC. The encoded protein is CASSSGQLYGYTF. V usage is TRBV5-1 and J usage is TRBJ1-2; TRBD1 matches 7 bases. The germline V gene encodes CDR1 SGHRS and CDR2 YFSETQ. After removal of 3 bases from V and 4 bases from J, the junction contained 3 bases not matched to a gene. This CDR3 region has 13 residues.